The present T cell receptor (beta chain) was sequenced within a study of metastatic and nonmetastatic thyroid tumors (dated by TCRdb to 2019 to 2021). In the study overall: For patients with malignant and with benign thyroid disease, the researchers compared repertoires between peripheral blood samples and tumor or nodule tissue samples.

The method behind the library was PCR. Sequenced on an Illumina HiSeq 4000. High-throughput sequencing was used to profile the TCR beta-chain CDR3 region of every patient. As for the authors' bioinformatics: A classifier to discriminate distant-metastatic papillary thyroid cancer patients was built from CDR3 differences across clinicopathological groups. Repertoire diversity was assessed with the Shannon index, and tumor-blood repertoire similarity with the Morisita-Horn index. TCRdb passed the public sequencing reads through fastp at Q25 and MiXCR, retaining productive beta sequences. Clone size and V and J calls follow TCRdb, not the original study. The sample contains roughly 28,000 clones, approximately 15% of them found a single time. Clones ranked in the top ten supply about 4% of the sample. Notes on this clone: Its recognized antigen is unknown. Per-nucleotide qualities are absent, and no much larger clonotype sits a single base away.

Points the paper makes about the study in general: TCR beta diversity was reported as significantly higher in malignant tumors than in benign nodules, in both blood and tumor samples.

In the germline V gene (reference sequence), CDR1 corresponds to DFQATT and CDR2 to SNEGSKA. V was cut back by 6 bases and J by 3 bases, leaving a gap of 15 bases between them. The CDR3 sequence holds 13 residues, the cysteine and phenylalanine included. Solely the CDR3 DNA is kept, with 39 bases framed from the first base. No treatment had been received by any patient before thyroid surgery. The study retrospectively analysed patient clinical samples collected from the early 2010s to the late 2010s using T-cell receptor beta sequencing. The receptor comes from a female donor with papillary thyroid cancer or a benign thyroid nodule (not recorded which). Some clones in this sample may be carry-over from other donors' samples. Input material: blood. The rearranged segments are TRBV20-1 and TRBJ2-7, and possibly TRBD1, on 5 matching bases. The nucleotide sequence is TGCAGTGCGTTGGGGCCATTAAACTACGAGCAGTACTTC. Its protein product is CSALGPLNYEQYF.